This T cell receptor (beta chain) was sequenced in a study of a mutant IDH1 vaccine in newly diagnosed glioma. Germline CDR1 is LNHDA and CDR2 is SQIVND (reference sequence). This CDR3 is built from 15 residues. The junction had 8 bases not matched to a gene; V was cut back by 4 bases and J by 5 bases. Regarding time point: week 23, last vaccination. Doses of 300 ug of mutant IDH1 20-mer peptide were given with topical imiquimod. This clone appeared a single time. The antigen remains unidentified. TCRdb keeps only in-frame clones here, not all; method: immunoSEQ multiplex PCR. The sample contains some 42,000 clones, about 75% of which appear only once.

Sequenced here: PBMCs, sampled from a glioma patient whose treatment included an IDH1 peptide vaccine. This chain links TRBV19 with TRBJ2-5; TRBD1 matches at 9 bases. The clonotype was recovered from a man over 45 with glioma. The CDR3, as DNA: TGTGCCAGTAGTACCCACAGGGGGCGGACGGAGACCCAGTACTTC. Translation: CASSTHRGRTETQYF.